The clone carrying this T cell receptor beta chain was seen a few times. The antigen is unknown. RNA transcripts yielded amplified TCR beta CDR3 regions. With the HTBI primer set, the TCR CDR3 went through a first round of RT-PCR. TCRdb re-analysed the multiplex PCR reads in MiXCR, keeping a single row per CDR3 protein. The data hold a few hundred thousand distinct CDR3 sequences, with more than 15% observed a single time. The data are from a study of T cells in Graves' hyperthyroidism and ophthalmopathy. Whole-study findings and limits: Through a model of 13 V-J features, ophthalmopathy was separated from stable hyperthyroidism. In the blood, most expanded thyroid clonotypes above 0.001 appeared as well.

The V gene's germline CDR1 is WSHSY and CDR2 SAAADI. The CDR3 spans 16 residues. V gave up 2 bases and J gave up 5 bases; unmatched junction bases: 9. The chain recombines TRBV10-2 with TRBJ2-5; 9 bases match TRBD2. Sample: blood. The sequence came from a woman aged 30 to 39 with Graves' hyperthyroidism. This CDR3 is CASSEDPSGVRETQYF. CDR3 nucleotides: TGCGCCAGCAGTGAGGACCCTAGCGGGGTACGGGAGACCCAGTACTTC.